The following is a TCR beta chain sequence with its context. The antigen remains unidentified. Between the trimmed V and J ends, which lost 7 bases and 5 bases, there was a span of 12 bases. Germline CDR1 is SQVTM and CDR2 is ANQGSEA. The CDR3 has 11 amino acids. The repertoire was sequenced with immunoSEQ multiplex PCR; TCRdb's copy has only in-frame clones and lacks some. The sample lists 86,000 or so clones; about 90% were seen once. The data originate from a study of OX40 agonist ivuxolimab in advanced cancers. Study at large: The study treated patients with ivuxolimab, an agonistic anti-OX40 (CD134) antibody.

Study results and limitations: At 0.1 to 3.0 mg/kg and by week 6, clonal expansion occurred in CD4+ and CD8+ blood T cells.

No patient had autoimmune disease or received systemic immunosuppression. The clonotype comes from an adult with an advanced solid tumor such as melanoma, head and neck, liver or kidney cancer. The J gene is TRBJ2-7, the V gene TRBV29-1; no clear D gene. The material sequenced was CD4+ or CD8+ T cells sorted from blood, taken in a trial of the OX40 agonist ivuxolimab. This chain's CDR3 is CSGLRGDEQYF. CDR3 nucleotide sequence: TGCAGCGGACTCCGAGGAGACGAGCAGTACTTC.